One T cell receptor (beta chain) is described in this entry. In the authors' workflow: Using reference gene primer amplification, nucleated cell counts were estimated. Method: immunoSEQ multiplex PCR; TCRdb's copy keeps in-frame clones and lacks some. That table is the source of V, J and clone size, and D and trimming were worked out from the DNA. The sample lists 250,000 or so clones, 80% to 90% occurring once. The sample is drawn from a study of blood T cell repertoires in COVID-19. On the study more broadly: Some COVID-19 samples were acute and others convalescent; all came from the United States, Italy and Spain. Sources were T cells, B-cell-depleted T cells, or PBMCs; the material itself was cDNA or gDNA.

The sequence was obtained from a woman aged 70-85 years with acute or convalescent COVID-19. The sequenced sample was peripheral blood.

The CDR3 DNA sequence: TGTGCCACCAGTGACCCAAGGGGGCCCGGGGACGAGCAGTACTTC. Protein sequence: CATSDPRGPGDEQYF. The chain recombines TRBV24-1 with TRBJ2-7, with TRBD1 matching over 7 bases. Looked up from germline, CDR1 is KGHDR and CDR2 is SFDVKD. After removal of 4 bases from V and 5 bases from J, the junction contained 10 bases not matched to a gene. The CDR3 runs 15 residues.